The 9 T cell receptor beta chains below were found in one sample sequenced in a study of T-cell memory formation after mild COVID-19. MiXCR, run by TCRdb on the 5' RACE reads, gives a single entry per CDR3 protein. This table has approximately 400,000 distinct CDR3 sequences, roughly 18% appearing once. Sequences were obtained from PBMCs or a T cell subset sorted from them (not recorded which). These receptors were collected from a man aged 18-30 years who had mild COVID-19 (a few samples of this study predate the infection). Cell type and time point are not known.

This clonotype was counted only a few times. This chain joins TRBV20-1 and TRBJ2-1; perhaps TRBD2 as D (7 bases). Deletions cut 3 bases from V and 7 bases from J, with 16 bases between. This CDR3 spans 14 amino acids. Germline values: CDR1 DFQATT, CDR2 SNEGSKA (reference sequence). The CDR3 nucleotides read TGCAGTGCTAGTGTGGGGGGGCCTGGAAATGAGCAGTTCTTC. Encoded protein: CSASVGGPGNEQFF.

This clonotype was recorded many times. The chain joins TRBV7-9 to TRBJ2-3, with D tentatively TRBD2 (5 bases). Trimming shortened V by 4 bases and J by 6 bases, and 11 bases separated the two germline ends. The germline V gene encodes CDR1 SEHNR and CDR2 FQNEAQ (reference sequence). The CDR3 loop spans 13 amino acids. CDR3 in DNA: TGTGCCAGCAGCTCCCCAGGCGGGGATACGCAGTATTTT. Protein sequence: CASSSPGGDTQYF.

The J gene is TRBJ2-4, the V gene TRBV11-2; D is tentatively TRBD1 or TRBD2 (5 bases each). CDR3 length: 15 amino acids. V gave up 5 bases and J gave up 4 bases, with 15 bases separating them. Germline V lookup: CDR1 SGHAT, CDR2 FQNNGV. The CDR3 reads CASSTPRGRKNIQYF. CDR3 nucleotides: TGTGCCAGCAGCACCCCGAGGGGCAGGAAAAACATTCAGTACTTC.

There are a few counts of this clonotype. The chain recombines TRBV4-1 with TRBJ2-7, with TRBD2 as a possible D gene (6 bases). Germline loops: CDR1 MGHRA, CDR2 YSYEKL. This CDR3 is built from 14 residues. Trimming left V 0 bases short and J 2 bases short, with 8 bases between. The CDR3 DNA follows: TGCGCCAGCAGCCAAGACGCTAGCGCCTACGAGCAGTACTTC. Translation: CASSQDASAYEQYF.

J is TRBJ2-1 and V is TRBV20-1, with unresolved D. The CDR3 contains 16 residues. Trimming left V 4 bases short and J 1 base short, with 17 bases between. Looked up from germline, CDR1 is DFQATT and CDR2 is SNEGSKA (reference sequence). CDR3 DNA: TGCAGTGCTACCCCACTCTCGGACGTTTCCTACAATGAGCAGTTCTTC. Translating it yields CSATPLSDVSYNEQFF.

V is TRBV27 and J is TRBJ2-5; possibly TRBD1 for D (7 bases). V was trimmed by 7 bases and J by 5 bases, leaving 20 bases between them. The germline CDR1 and CDR2 sequences are MNHEY and SMNVEV (reference sequence). This CDR3 comprises 15 residues. The CDR3 coding sequence is TGTGCCAGCACGTCCTTCAGGGGGGCGGAGGAGACCCAGTACTTC. It encodes CASTSFRGAEETQYF.

This clonotype was seen a handful of times. The chain employs TRBV12-3 or TRBV12-4 and TRBJ2-3; D uncertain. The CDR3 runs 12 residues. V was cut by 6 bases and J by 5 bases, with 9 bases left in between. As DNA, the CDR3 is TGTGCCAGCAGAGGGTACGGAGATACGCAGTATTTT. It codes for CASRGYGDTQYF.

The V and J genes are TRBV3-1 and TRBJ1-5; TRBD1 might be the D (6 bases). Germline V gene lookup returns CDR1 LGHDT and CDR2 YNNKEL (reference sequence). V was clipped by 3 bases and J by 9 bases, with 15 bases between them. This CDR3 is built from 14 residues. The CDR3 DNA follows: TGTGCCAGCAGCCAGGGTACAGGGAGGCGGCCCCAGCATTTT. Translation: CASSQGTGRRPQHF.

This clonotype occurred a few times. V and J are TRBV3-1 and TRBJ2-1; unclear D gene. This CDR3 has 14 amino acids. V dropped 0 bases and J dropped 6 bases, with 9 bases sitting between them. The germline gives CDR1 LGHDT, CDR2 YNNKEL (reference sequence). The CDR3 DNA reads TGTGCCAGCAGCCAAGATCGGCGCCCCAATGAGCAGTTCTTC. It yields the protein CASSQDRRPNEQFF.